These 5 T cell receptor beta chains share one sample of origin, sequenced in a study of yellow fever vaccine responses in identical twins. TCRdb reprocessed the RT-PCR reads with MiXCR, giving one entry per CDR3 protein. The sample contains about 16,000 distinct CDR3 sequences, approximately 78% of which appear only once. The material was T cells from blood (PBMCs), unsorted or a sorted subset (not recorded which), obtained before or after yellow fever vaccination (not recorded which). The source of these receptors is a woman aged 18-30 years who received the yellow fever vaccine.

This clonotype showed up just a few times. The rearrangement uses TRBV7-6 and TRBJ2-7; 8 bases match TRBD1. CDR1 and CDR2 (germline): SGHVS, FNYEAQ. The CDR3 length is 14 residues. V was clipped by 2 bases and J by 2 bases; unmatched bases: 2. The CDR3 DNA reads as TGTGCCAGCAGCTTATCACAGGGGGCCTACGAGCAGTACTTC. This translates into CASSLSQGAYEQYF.

The rearrangement links TRBV29-1 to TRBJ2-3; the D gene is possibly TRBD1 (6 bases). Trimming cost V 3 bases and J 3 bases, with 16 bases left between them. Germline CDR1 and CDR2: SQVTM and ANQGSEA. The CDR3 contains 15 residues. The DNA for the CDR3 is TGCAGCGTTGAGGGGGTGAGGGGGTTGACAGATACGCAGTATTTT. Encoded protein: CSVEGVRGLTDTQYF.

The chain uses TRBV2 and TRBJ2-7, with TRBD1 identical over 9 bases. This CDR3 comprises 16 residues. Trimming at V came to 0 bases and at J to 5 bases, leaving 8 bases not matched to a gene. Germline lookup yields CDR1 SNHLY and CDR2 FYNNEI. The CDR3 region has the DNA TGTGCCAGCAGTGAAGCGCGGGGGACAGGGTGGAACGAGCAGTACTTC. Encoded protein: CASSEARGTGWNEQYF.

This chain joins TRBV7-9 and TRBJ2-3; D might be TRBD2 (5 bases). CDR3 size: 13 residues. V was cut by 5 bases and J by 8 bases, with 14 bases left in between. Germline CDR1 SEHNR, CDR2 FQNEAQ (reference sequence). In DNA form, the CDR3 reads TGTGCCAGCAGCAACCGAGGCGCGGGTACGCAGTATTTT. Amino acids: CASSNRGAGTQYF. Together with reference TRBV7-9 and TRBJ2-3, the CDR3 gives the full variable domain: DTGVSQNPRHKITKRGQNVTFRCDPISEHNRLYWYRQTLGQGPEFLTYFQNEAQLEKSRLLSDRFSAERPKGSFSTLEIQRTEQGDSAMYLCASSNRGAGTQYFGPGTRLTVL.

This rearrangement joins TRBV7-2 to TRBJ2-1, with 9 bases aligning to TRBD1. Germline trimming cut 1 base from V and 10 bases from J; bases unmatched to any gene: 2. Germline values: CDR1 SGHTA, CDR2 FQGNSA. This CDR3 has 13 amino acids. The chain's CDR3 is CASSLGGTGEQFF. The CDR3 DNA follows: TGTGCCAGCAGCTTAGGGGGGACAGGGGAGCAGTTCTTC.